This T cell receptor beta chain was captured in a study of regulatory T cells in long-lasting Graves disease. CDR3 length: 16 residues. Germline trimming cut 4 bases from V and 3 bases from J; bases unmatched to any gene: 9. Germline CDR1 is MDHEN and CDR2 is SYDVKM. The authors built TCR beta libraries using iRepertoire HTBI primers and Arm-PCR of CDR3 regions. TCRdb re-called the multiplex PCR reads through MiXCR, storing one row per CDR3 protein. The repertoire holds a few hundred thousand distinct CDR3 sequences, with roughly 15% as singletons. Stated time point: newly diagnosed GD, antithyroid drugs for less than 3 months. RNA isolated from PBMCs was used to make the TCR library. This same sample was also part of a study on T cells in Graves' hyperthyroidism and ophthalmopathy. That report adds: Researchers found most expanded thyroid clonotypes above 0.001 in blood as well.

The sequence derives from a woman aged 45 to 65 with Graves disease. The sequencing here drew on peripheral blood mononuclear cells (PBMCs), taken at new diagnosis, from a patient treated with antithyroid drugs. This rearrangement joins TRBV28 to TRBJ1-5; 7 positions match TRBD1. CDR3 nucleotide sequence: TGTGCCAGCAGTTCAGGTGGGACAGCTGACAATCAGCCCCAGCATTTT. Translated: CASSSGGTADNQPQHF. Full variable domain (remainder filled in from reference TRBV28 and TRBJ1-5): DVKVTQSSRYLVKRTGEKVFLECVQDMDHENMFWYRQDPGLGLRLIYFSYDVKMKEKGDIPEGYSVSREKKERFSLILESASTNQTSMYLCASSSGGTADNQPQHFGDGTRLSIL.